Considering frequency, the clone carrying this T cell receptor beta chain is medium-sized. These data come from a study of T cell clusters in autoimmune cytopenias. Some 34,000 genome equivalents of blood DNA were amplified for TRB. One tube held mixed TRB-A and TRB-B primer pools for touch-down PCR. TCRdb re-analyzed the multiplex PCR reads; it lists each CDR3 protein once, without DNA. In all, the sample yields around 2,000 distinct CDR3 sequences. Germline lookup yields CDR1 SGHRS and CDR2 YFSETQ. This CDR3 has 14 residues. This sample was also put to use in a study of T cell repertoires in aging, cancer and after chemotherapy. This second study says: Roughly 9.3 million TCR reads made up the full dataset. Untreated cancer patients had significantly lower blood TCR diversity than age-matched healthy donors. In healthy donors, age-related TCR diversity loss mainly reflected lost richness. In each cancer cohort, median generation probability increased across chemotherapy, suggesting thymic output rebounded.

The sample taken for sequencing was peripheral blood. V gene TRBV5-1 combines with J gene TRBJ1-5. The sequence came from a human donor in good health. This chain's CDR3 is CASSSGQHNQPQHF.